The 25 T cell receptor beta chains below were found in one sample sequenced in a study of circulating CD8 cells and anti-PD-1 response in melanoma. Sorting of live CD3+CD8+TCRalphabeta+ cells by PD-1 and/or TIGIT gave four subsets. The QIAseq Immune Repertoire TCR panel built the libraries from roughly 16 ng of total RNA. In TCRdb, the reads were re-called with MiXCR into one record per CDR3 protein. The sample includes around 650 distinct CDR3 sequences, 7% of them seen just once. The specimen comprised CD8+ T cells from PBMCs, sampled at baseline or after one month of anti-PD-1 therapy (not recorded which). All receptors come from a human donor with melanoma.

J is TRBJ2-5 and V is TRBV4-1; D is perhaps TRBD2 (6 bases). This CDR3 comprises 15 residues. The V end was cut by 5 bases, the J end by 0 bases, with 13 bases between. Germline assignment: CDR1 MGHRA and CDR2 YSYEKL. As DNA, the CDR3 is TGCGCCAGCAGCTTGGTAGCGGTAAACCAAGAGACCCAGTACTTC. Encoded protein: CASSLVAVNQETQYF.

The V and J genes are TRBV19 and TRBJ1-5, with D perhaps TRBD1 (5 bases). V dropped 3 bases and J dropped 0 bases, with 9 bases sitting between them. The germline CDR1 and CDR2 sequences are LNHDA and SQIVND (reference sequence). The CDR3 is 15 residues long. The DNA for the CDR3 is TGTGCCAGTAGTATCCAAGGGGATAGCAATCAGCCCCAGCATTTT. Translating gives CASSIQGDSNQPQHF.

This clonotype came up a few times. This sequence may be a read error, since a much larger clone differs from it by one base. The V call is TRBV6-1, the J call TRBJ2-2, with D hard to call. V shed 2 bases and J shed 1 base, with 8 bases lying between them. Germline V gene lookup returns CDR1 MNHNS and CDR2 SASEGT. This CDR3 has 15 amino acids. DNA for the CDR3: TGTGCCAGCAGTGAAAAAGGGATGAACACCGGGGAGCTGTTTTTT. It is translated as CASSEKGMNTGELFF.

A word on this clonotype: This CDR3 is missing its conserved last phenylalanine or tryptophan, likely due to a read error. The chain is built from TRBV6-4 and TRBJ2-5; maybe TRBD2 (6 bases). CDR1 is MRHNA and CDR2 is SNTAGT in the germline V gene. V was pared by 2 bases and J by 6 bases, with 13 bases between. The CDR3 totals 14 residues. In nucleotides, the CDR3 is TGTGCCAGCAGTGACACGCCGGAGGGGAAGACCCAGTACCTC. This codes for CASSDTPEGKTQYL.

This clonotype is large in the sample. This rearrangement joins TRBV28 to TRBJ2-2; 12 bases map to TRBD1. This CDR3 comprises 15 residues. Germline CDR1 is MDHEN and CDR2 is SYDVKM. After removal of 4 bases from V and 4 bases from J, the junction contained 1 base not matched to a gene. The chain's CDR3 is CASSSGQGATGELFF. For the CDR3, the DNA is TGTGCCAGCAGTTCGGGACAGGGGGCCACCGGGGAGCTGTTTTTT.

This clonotype is large within its sample. V is TRBV6-2 or TRBV6-3 and J is TRBJ2-1; the match to TRBD2 covers 9 bases. The V segment lost 0 bases and the J segment 12 bases; nucleotides outside the gene matches: 18. The CDR3 is 18 residues long. In germline, CDR1 is MNHEY, CDR2 SVGEGT. The CDR3 DNA sequence: TGTGCCAGCAGTTACTCGATGGTTGAACAGCGGGGGGCCCTGGGGCAGTTCTTC. It codes for CASSYSMVEQRGALGQFF.

In its sample, this clonotype is large (0.1 to 1%). The rearrangement links TRBV19 to TRBJ2-2, with 9 positions matching TRBD1. With 10 bases clipped from V and 5 bases from J, the junction kept 11 bases outside the gene matches. The germline V gene encodes CDR1 LNHDA and CDR2 SQIVND (reference sequence). This CDR3 is 15 amino acids long. The CDR3 DNA reads TGTGCCACCATACCCGGGACAGGGACGACCGGGGAGCTGTTTTTT. It is translated as CATIPGTGTTGELFF.

In its sample, this clonotype ranks as large (0.1 to 1%). The chain recombines TRBV7-3 with TRBJ2-3; D gene unclear. The CDR3 runs 13 residues. The germline gives CDR1 SGHTA, CDR2 FQGTGA. Trimming took 5 bases from V and 2 from J, leaving 8 bases between them. CDR3 nucleotides: TGTGCCAGCAGCCGACGGAACACAGATACGCAGTATTTT. Translated, it gives CASSRRNTDTQYF.

This clonotype rates as large. The chain has TRBV4-2 and TRBJ2-3, with 9 positions matching TRBD2. In germline, CDR1 is LGHNA, CDR2 YNFKEQ. The V segment lost 3 bases and the J segment 3 bases; nucleotides outside the gene matches: 10. This CDR3 is 17 amino acids long. This chain's CDR3 is CASSQEAGGAGTDTQYF. CDR3 coding DNA: TGTGCCAGCAGCCAGGAGGCGGGGGGGGCCGGGACAGATACGCAGTATTTT.

This chain connects TRBV6-1 to TRBJ2-2; D is possibly TRBD1 (6 bases). The ends were cut back, 5 bases at V and 6 bases at J, with 13 bases in the middle. This CDR3 is 14 amino acids long. CDR1 and CDR2 from the germline V gene are MNHNS and SASEGT. The CDR3 loop reads CASSWDMAAGELFF. DNA of the CDR3: TGTGCCAGCAGTTGGGACATGGCGGCCGGGGAGCTGTTTTTT.

This clonotype is medium-sized (0.01 to 0.1%) by share. This chain links TRBV20-1 with TRBJ2-7; 7 nucleotides match TRBD1. Losses at the gene ends were 7 bases for V and 6 bases for J; bases not matched to a gene: 15. The CDR3 spans 14 residues. Looked up from germline, CDR1 is DFQATT and CDR2 is SNEGSKA (reference sequence). CDR3 sequence reads: CSVPPGTEASEQYF. The CDR3 nucleotides are TGCAGTGTCCCCCCGGGGACAGAGGCCTCCGAGCAGTACTTC.

In its sample, this clonotype was seen a few times. V and J are TRBV19 and TRBJ2-1; the D is unclear. Trimming cost V 3 bases and J 6 bases, with 12 bases left between them. The CDR3 is 14 residues long. Germline CDR1 LNHDA, CDR2 SQIVND (reference sequence). CDR3 in DNA: TGTGCCAGTAGTATTTGGGGATCGTCCAATGAGCAGTTCTTC. Amino acids: CASSIWGSSNEQFF.

Sample share makes this clonotype large. The rearrangement uses TRBV10-3 and TRBJ2-7; D gene ambiguous. Germline V gene lookup returns CDR1 ENHRY and CDR2 SYGVKD. Deletions cut 4 bases from V and 1 base from J, with 14 bases between. The CDR3 is made up of 15 amino acids. CDR3 coding DNA: TGTGCCATCAGTGGGGCGGCGACATCTTCCTACGAGCAGTACTTC. This gives the protein CAISGAATSSYEQYF.

This clonotype is medium-sized by share. This chain links TRBV25-1 with TRBJ2-3, with TRBD1 identical over 7 bases. The germline V gene has CDR1 MGHDK and CDR2 SYGVNS. With 5 bases clipped from V and 6 bases from J, the junction kept 11 bases outside the gene matches. The CDR3 consists of 15 residues. CDR3 sequence reads: CASSPQTGAGDTQYF. The CDR3 nucleotides read TGTGCCAGCAGTCCCCAAACAGGGGCCGGGGATACGCAGTATTTT.

This clonotype is medium-sized by share. The V and J genes are TRBV4-2 and TRBJ2-3; D is undetermined. This CDR3 has 15 residues. V was clipped by 2 bases and J by 6 bases, with 15 bases between them. The germline gives CDR1 LGHNA, CDR2 YNFKEQ. CDR3 region: CASSQSPGSADTQYF. The CDR3 DNA follows: TGTGCCAGCAGCCAAAGTCCCGGTTCCGCCGATACGCAGTATTTT.

The chain joins TRBV19 to TRBJ2-1; D is unresolved. V lost 2 bases, J lost 4 bases, and 6 bases lay in between. Germline V gene sequence: CDR1 LNHDA, CDR2 SQIVND (reference sequence). The CDR3 is made up of 13 amino acids. This CDR3 reads CASSINGYNEQFF. As DNA, the CDR3 is TGTGCCAGTAGTATAAACGGGTACAATGAGCAGTTCTTC. Full variable domain (rest looked up from reference TRBV19 and TRBJ2-1): DGGITQSPKYLFRKEGQNVTLSCEQNLNHDAMYWYRQDPGQGLRLIYYSQIVNDFQKGDIAEGYSVSREKKESFPLTVTSAQKNPTAFYLCASSINGYNEQFFGPGTRLTVL.

By sample fraction, this clonotype is medium-sized. The gene calls are TRBV2 and TRBJ1-2; tentative D call: TRBD1 (6 bases). Germline CDR1 SNHLY, CDR2 FYNNEI. V lost 6 bases and J lost 1, with 15 bases in between. The CDR3 extends over 15 amino acids. CDR3 nucleotides: TGTGCCAGCAGACCTCGGGGGGCCGGTAACTATGGCTACACCTTC. This gives the protein CASRPRGAGNYGYTF.

This clonotype ranks as large (0.1 to 1%). V gene TRBV20-1 combines with J gene TRBJ2-7; TRBD2 might be the D (6 bases). The CDR3 is 14 amino acids. CDR1 and CDR2 from the germline V gene are DFQATT and SNEGSKA (reference sequence). Trimming left V 2 bases short and J 3 bases short, with 14 bases between. The CDR3 region has the DNA TGCAGTGCTAGATTGGGACTCGATTACTACGAGCAGTACTTC. This encodes CSARLGLDYYEQYF.

By proportion, this clonotype is medium-sized (0.01 to 0.1%). The rearrangement links TRBV20-1 to TRBJ2-1; the D is unclear. Germline CDR1 DFQATT, CDR2 SNEGSKA (reference sequence). The CDR3 sequence is 14 residues long. Deletions cut 1 base from V and 6 bases from J, with 13 bases between. The CDR3 reads CSARGARESNEQFF. Written as DNA, the CDR3 is TGCAGTGCTAGAGGGGCTAGGGAATCCAATGAGCAGTTCTTC.

This clonotype came up a few times. This sequence joins TRBV28 and TRBJ2-2; D is uncertain. This CDR3 is 17 amino acids long. V was pared by 5 bases and J by 2 bases, with 18 bases between. Germline V lookup: CDR1 MDHEN, CDR2 SYDVKM. The CDR3 DNA reads TGTGCCAGCAGTCGGCGGTCCCGGAAGGGAAACACCGGGGAGCTGTTTTTT. This gives the protein CASSRRSRKGNTGELFF.

Judged by abundance, this clonotype is large. The chain links TRBV7-2 to TRBJ2-3; 7 bases fit TRBD2. The V and J ends lost 4 bases and 0 bases, in that order; junction bases with no gene match: 7. The CDR3 sequence is 16 residues long. CDR1 SGHTA and CDR2 FQGNSA come from the germline V gene. The CDR3 region is CASSSHLADSTDTQYF. The CDR3 DNA sequence: TGTGCCAGCAGCTCCCACCTAGCGGACAGCACAGATACGCAGTATTTT.

The V gene is TRBV12-3 or TRBV12-4, the J gene TRBJ2-1; D ambiguous. V lost 4 bases and J lost 3, with 19 bases in between. The CDR3 is 17 residues long. The DNA of the CDR3 is TGTGCCAGCAGTTCGGAACTTGCGGAACTCCTCTACAATGAGCAGTTCTTC. Translating gives CASSSELAELLYNEQFF.

By sample share, this clonotype is large. The chain recombines TRBV19 with TRBJ1-5; 7 nucleotides agree with TRBD1. This CDR3 has 14 residues. Germline V CDR1 and CDR2: LNHDA, SQIVND (reference sequence). Trimming at V came to 3 bases and at J to 12 bases, leaving 11 bases not matched to a gene. CDR3: CASSMGTEVGYQHF. The DNA of the CDR3 is TGTGCCAGTAGTATGGGGACAGAAGTTGGTTACCAGCATTTT.

Within the sample, this clonotype is medium-sized. V usage is TRBV4-1 and J usage is TRBJ1-3; D possibly corresponds to TRBD1 (5 bases). The CDR3 extends over 16 amino acids. Trimming took 3 bases from V and 0 from J, leaving 12 bases between them. Germline CDR1 MGHRA, CDR2 YSYEKL. The CDR3: CASSHRRESSGNTIYF. The CDR3 region has the DNA TGCGCCAGCAGCCATCGCAGGGAAAGCTCTGGAAACACCATATATTTT.

By sample fraction, this clonotype is large. The V call is TRBV28, the J call TRBJ2-3; TRBD1 might be the D (5 bases). Germline CDR1 reads MDHEN; CDR2 reads SYDVKM. V lost 3 bases to trimming and J lost 4 bases, with 23 bases between them. This CDR3 region has 18 residues. The CDR3 region is CASSFQLYSAGLPDTQYF. The CDR3 nucleotides read TGTGCCAGCAGTTTTCAGCTTTATTCGGCAGGGCTACCAGATACGCAGTATTTT.